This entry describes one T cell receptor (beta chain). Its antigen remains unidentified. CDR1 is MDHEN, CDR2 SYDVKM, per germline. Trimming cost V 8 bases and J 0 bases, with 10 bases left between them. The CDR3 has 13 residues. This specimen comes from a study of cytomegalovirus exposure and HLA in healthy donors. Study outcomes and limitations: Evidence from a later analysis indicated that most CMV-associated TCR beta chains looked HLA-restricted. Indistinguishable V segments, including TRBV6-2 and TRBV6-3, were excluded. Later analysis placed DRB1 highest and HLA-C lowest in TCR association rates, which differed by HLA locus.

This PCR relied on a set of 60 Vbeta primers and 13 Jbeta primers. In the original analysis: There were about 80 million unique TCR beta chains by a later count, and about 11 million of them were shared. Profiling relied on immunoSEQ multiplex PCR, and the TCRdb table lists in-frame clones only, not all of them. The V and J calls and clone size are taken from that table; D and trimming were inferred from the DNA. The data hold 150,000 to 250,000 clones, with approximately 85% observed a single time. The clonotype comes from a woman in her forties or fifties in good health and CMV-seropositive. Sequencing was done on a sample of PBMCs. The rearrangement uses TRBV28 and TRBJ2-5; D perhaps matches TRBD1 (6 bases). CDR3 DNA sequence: TGTGCCAGCCTAACAGGGAACCAAGAGACCCAGTACTTC. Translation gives CASLTGNQETQYF.